This TCR beta chain was documented in a study of shared T cell receptors in the human thymus. The CDR3 extends over 9 amino acids. Germline-derived CDR1 and CDR2 are DFQATT and SNEGSKA (reference sequence). The data were produced by immunoSEQ multiplex PCR, yet TCRdb's version contains in-frame clones alone and is incomplete. The data contain about 380,000 clones, roughly 94% of them singletons. This receptor was obtained from a human donor. The sample taken for sequencing was thymocytes. The rearrangement uses TRBV20-1 and TRBJ2-1; D gene uncertain. This CDR3 reads CRGDNEQFF. The CDR3 nucleotides read TGCAGAGGAGACAATGAGCAGTTCTTC.